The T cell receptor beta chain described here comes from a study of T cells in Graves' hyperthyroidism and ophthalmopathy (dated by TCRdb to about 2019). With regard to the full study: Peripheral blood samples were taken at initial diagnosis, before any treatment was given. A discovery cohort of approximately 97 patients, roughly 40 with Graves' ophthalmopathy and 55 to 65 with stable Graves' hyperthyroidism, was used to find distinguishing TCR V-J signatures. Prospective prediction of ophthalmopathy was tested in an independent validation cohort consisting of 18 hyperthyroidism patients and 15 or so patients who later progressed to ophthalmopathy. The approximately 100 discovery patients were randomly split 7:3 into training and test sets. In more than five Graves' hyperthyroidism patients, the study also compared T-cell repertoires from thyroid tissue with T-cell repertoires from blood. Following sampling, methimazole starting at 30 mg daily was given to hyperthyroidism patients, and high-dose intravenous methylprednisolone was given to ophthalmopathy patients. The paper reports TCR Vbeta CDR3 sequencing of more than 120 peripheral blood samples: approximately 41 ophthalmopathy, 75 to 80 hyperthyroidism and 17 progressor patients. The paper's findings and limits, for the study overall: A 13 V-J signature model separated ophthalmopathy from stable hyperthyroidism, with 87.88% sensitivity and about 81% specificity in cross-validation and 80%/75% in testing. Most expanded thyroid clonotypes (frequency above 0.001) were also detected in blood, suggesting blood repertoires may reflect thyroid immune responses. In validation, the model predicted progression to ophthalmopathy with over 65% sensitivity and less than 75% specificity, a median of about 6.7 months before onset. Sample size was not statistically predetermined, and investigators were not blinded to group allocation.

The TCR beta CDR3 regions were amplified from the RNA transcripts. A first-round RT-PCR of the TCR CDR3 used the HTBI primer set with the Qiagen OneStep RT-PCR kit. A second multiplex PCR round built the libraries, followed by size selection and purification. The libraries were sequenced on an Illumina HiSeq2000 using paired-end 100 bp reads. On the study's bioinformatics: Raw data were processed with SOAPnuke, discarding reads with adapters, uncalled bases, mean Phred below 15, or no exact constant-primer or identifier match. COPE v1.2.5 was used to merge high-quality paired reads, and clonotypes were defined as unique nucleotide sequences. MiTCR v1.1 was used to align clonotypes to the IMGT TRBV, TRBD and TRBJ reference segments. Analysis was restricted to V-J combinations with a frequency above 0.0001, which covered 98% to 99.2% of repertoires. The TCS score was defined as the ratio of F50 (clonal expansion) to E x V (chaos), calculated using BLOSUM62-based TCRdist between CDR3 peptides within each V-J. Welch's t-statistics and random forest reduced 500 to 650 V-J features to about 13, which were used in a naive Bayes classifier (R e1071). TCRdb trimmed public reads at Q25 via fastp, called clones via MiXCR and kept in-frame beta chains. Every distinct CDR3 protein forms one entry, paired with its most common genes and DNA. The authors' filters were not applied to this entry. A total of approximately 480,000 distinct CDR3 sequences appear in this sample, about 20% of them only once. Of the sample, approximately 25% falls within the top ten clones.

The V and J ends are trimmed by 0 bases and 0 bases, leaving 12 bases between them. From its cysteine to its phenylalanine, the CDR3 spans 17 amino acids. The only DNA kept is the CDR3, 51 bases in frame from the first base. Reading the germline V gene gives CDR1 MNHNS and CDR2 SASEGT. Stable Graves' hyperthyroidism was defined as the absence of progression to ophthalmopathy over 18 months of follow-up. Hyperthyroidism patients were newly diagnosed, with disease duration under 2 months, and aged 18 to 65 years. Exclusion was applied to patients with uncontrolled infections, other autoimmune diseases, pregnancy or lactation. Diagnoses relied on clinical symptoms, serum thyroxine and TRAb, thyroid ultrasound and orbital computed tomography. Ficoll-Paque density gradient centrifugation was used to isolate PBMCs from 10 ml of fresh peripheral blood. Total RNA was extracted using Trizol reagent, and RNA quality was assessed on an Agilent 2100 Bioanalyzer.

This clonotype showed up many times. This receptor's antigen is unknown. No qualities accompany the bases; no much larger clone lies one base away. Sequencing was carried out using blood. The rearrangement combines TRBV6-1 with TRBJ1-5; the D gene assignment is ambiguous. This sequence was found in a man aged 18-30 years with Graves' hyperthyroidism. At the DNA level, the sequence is TGTGCCAGCAGTGAAGCGCTTCGAAAACCTAGCAATCAGCCCCAGCATTTT. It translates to CASSEALRKPSNQPQHF.